Detailed here is one T cell receptor beta chain. The specificity of this receptor is unknown. This sample was taken from a study of T cells expressing NK-cell markers (TCRdb year 2020). With respect to the entire study: In sorted CD3+CD56+NKG2C+, CD3+CD56+NKG2C- and CD3+CD56-NKG2C+ T-cell subsets from eight donors, TCR beta-chain repertoires were profiled. Of the eight sequenced donors, seven were found to be HCMV-seropositive and one was found to be HCMV-seronegative. The eight sequenced donors were randomly selected healthy volunteers, three men and five women. Sequencing of the libraries produced 2 x 150 bp reads on Illumina HiSeq 2000/2500, MiSeq or NextSeq.

Here is what the overall study found, with its caveats: In over five donors, the dominant CD3+CD56+NKG2C+ clonotypes were among the top 10 CD8+ clonotypes and accounted for about 1.0-7.0% of CD8+ T cells. Whether the expanded NKG2C-expressing T cell clones were specific for HCMV antigens was left unclear. Those dominant clonotypes were again the most abundant among CD3+CD56-NKG2C+ cells in several donors, at roughly 28.3-65%.

The CDR1 and CDR2 encoded by the germline V gene (reference sequence) are SSHAT and FNYEAQ. The CDR3 measures 13 amino acids from cysteine to phenylalanine. DNA is not on record. Sequenced using an Illumina HiSeq 2000. The TCR beta cDNA libraries were made using 5'RACE template switching, a step that added both a universal primer site and unique molecular identifiers. cDNA synthesis was primed from the TCR beta constant segment and was followed by two successive PCR amplification steps. Concerning the study's data processing: MIGEC handled demultiplexing of the reads and grouping by UMI, while MiTCR was used to assemble and quantify clonotypes. To exclude erroneous sequences, any TCR cDNA sequence not supported by at least two reads was discarded. The tcR package was used for downstream repertoire analysis, and clonotypes were matched between fractions using CDR3 nucleotide sequence together with V segment. VDJmatch was used to annotate antigen specificity against VDJdb, with one amino acid substitution in CDR3 allowed. TCRdb reprocessed the sequencing reads and holds a single record per CDR3 protein sequence, with no DNA. None of the V and J calls come from the authors' own analysis; TCRdb made them. The sample table on file contains 150,000 to 170,000 distinct CDR3 sequences. More than 35% of the sample is taken by the ten largest.

HCMV-specific IgG was detected in serum with a commercial ELISA kit to determine HCMV serostatus. Peripheral blood mononuclear cells were isolated from blood by Ficoll density gradient centrifugation. Sequencing used blood T cells: a sorted CD56 or NKG2C T cell subset, CD4+ or CD8+ T cells, or bulk PBMC T cells (not recorded which). Here the chain combines TRBV7-7 and TRBJ2-7; with no DNA, the TCRdb D assignment of TRBD2 cannot be verified. The TCR comes from a woman between 45 and 65 years old in good health. Donor details come from another sample of the same person, matched by shared clones. The CDR3 has the sequence CASSLTEGGEQYF.